This TCR beta chain was profiled in a study of persistence of HIV-infected CD4 T cells. As to this clone: The antigen remains unidentified. A read error may produce the germline difference seen at one junction end.

This was the immunoSEQ version 4 assay in survey mode. Each sample used up to about 1 ug genomic DNA diluted to around 9.3 ng/uL. The data were produced by immunoSEQ multiplex PCR, yet TCRdb's version contains in-frame clones alone and is incomplete. The table records tens of thousands of clones, approximately 70% of them present only once. The stimulus was an HIV-1 Gag 15-mer peptide pool, about 1 ug/peptide/mL. CD4+ T cells upregulating both CD40 ligand and CD69 were sorted as responding cells. CDR3 length: 11 residues. The genes are TRBV12-3 or TRBV12-4 and TRBJ1-6, with TRBD1 matching over 10 bases. The origin of this receptor is an adult man with HIV who was CMV-seropositive. Specimen: CD4+ T cells sorted from PBMCs after roughly 18-hour stimulation, collected from a patient who received antiretroviral therapy. The chain's CDR3 is CASGRQGAEGF. The CDR3 region has the DNA TGTGCCAGCGGTAGACAGGGGGCCGAGGGATTT.